Each of the 26 T cell receptor beta chains below was sequenced from the same sample in a study of T cells in Graves' hyperthyroidism and ophthalmopathy. Template material for amplifying TCR beta CDR3 regions consisted of RNA transcripts. HTBI primers were used for first-round RT-PCR of the TCR CDR3. TCRdb fed the multiplex PCR reads into MiXCR, producing one record per CDR3 protein. Of about 530,000 distinct CDR3 sequences detected, about a sixth appear once; the ten largest clones hold 15% to 20%. Material: blood. The receptors here all came from a woman between 18 and 30 years old with Graves' ophthalmopathy.

This clonotype has ten or more counts. The chain recombines TRBV2 with TRBJ1-2; D not certain. With 4 bases removed from V and 4 bases from J, the gap between germline ends came to 13 bases. The CDR3 has 14 amino acids. Germline CDR1 is SNHLY and CDR2 is FYNNEI. This CDR3 reads CASSAFREVYGYTF. The CDR3 nucleotides are TGTGCCAGCAGTGCGTTTCGGGAAGTCTATGGCTACACCTTC.

This clonotype has at least ten counts. The chain links TRBV28 to TRBJ1-2; D not certain. The germline CDR1 and CDR2 sequences are MDHEN and SYDVKM. The CDR3 sequence is 13 residues long. The germline V and J ends were trimmed by 7 bases and 5 bases, with 14 bases remaining between them. DNA of the CDR3: TGTGCCAGCACCTTGACGGGAGGGTATGGCTACACCTTC. It specifies CASTLTGGYGYTF.

This clonotype came up many times. The chain uses TRBV12-3 or TRBV12-4 and TRBJ1-5, with 7 bases lining up with TRBD1. V was clipped by 7 bases and J by 3 bases; unmatched bases: 6. The CDR3 consists of 14 residues. Here the CDR3 reads CASTKTGPNQPQHF. CDR3 DNA sequence: TGTGCCAGCACCAAGACAGGGCCCAATCAGCCCCAGCATTTT.

This clonotype has just a few counts. The chain links TRBV19 to TRBJ2-3, with D uncertain. Germline values: CDR1 LNHDA, CDR2 SQIVND (reference sequence). Trimming removed 9 bases from V and 0 bases from J, with 13 bases in between. The CDR3 extends over 14 amino acids. DNA for the CDR3: TGTGCCAGCACAACACCTACGAGCACAGATACGCAGTATTTT. Its protein is CASTTPTSTDTQYF.

This rearrangement joins TRBV5-6 to TRBJ1-5; TRBD1 is a possible D gene (6 bases). Trimming removed 0 bases at V and 7 bases at J, with 11 bases between. The CDR3 consists of 14 residues. Germline values: CDR1 SGHDT, CDR2 YYEEEE. This chain's CDR3 is CASSLGTTGQPQHF. The CDR3, as DNA: TGTGCCAGCAGCTTGGGGACCACAGGGCAGCCCCAGCATTTT. The full variable domain, completed using reference TRBV5-6 and TRBJ1-5, is DAGVTQSPTHLIKTRGQQVTLRCSPKSGHDTVSWYQQALGQGPQFIFQYYEEEERQRGNFPDRFSGHQFPNYSSELNVNALLLGDSALYLCASSLGTTGQPQHFGDGTRLSIL.

The gene calls are TRBV29-1 and TRBJ1-1; 12 positions match TRBD1. CDR1 is SQVTM, CDR2 ANQGSEA, per germline. Trimming removed 6 bases from V and 6 bases from J; junction bases left unmatched: 8. The CDR3 spans 14 residues. The DNA for the CDR3 is TGCAGCGTGGGACAGGGGGCCTCTGGGGCTGAAGCTTTCTTT. As protein: CSVGQGASGAEAFF.

This clonotype was picked up many times. The gene calls are TRBV15 and TRBJ1-1; D gene ambiguous. Trimming took 6 bases from V and 5 from J, leaving 13 bases between them. The CDR3 totals 13 residues. Germline values: CDR1 LNHNV, CDR2 YYDKDF (reference sequence). The CDR3 reads CATSEERVTEAFF. DNA of the CDR3: TGTGCCACCAGTGAAGAGAGGGTTACTGAAGCTTTCTTT.

This clonotype was observed at least ten times. The rearrangement links TRBV2 to TRBJ1-2; D remains ambiguous. Between the trimmed V and J ends, which lost 7 bases and 8 bases, there was a span of 14 bases. The CDR3 is made up of 12 amino acids. Germline V gives CDR1 SNHLY, CDR2 FYNNEI. Here the CDR3 reads CASKQSIEGYTF. For the CDR3, the DNA is TGTGCCAGCAAGCAGAGTATAGAAGGCTACACCTTC.

CDR3 in DNA: TGTGCCACAACCCGGGACAGGGGTGGCAATGAGCAGTTCTTC. As protein: CATTRDRGGNEQFF. This rearrangement joins TRBV12-3 or TRBV12-4 to TRBJ2-1; 10 bases line up with TRBD1. This CDR3 spans 14 amino acids. V dropped 10 bases and J dropped 6; count of bases not matched to a gene: 9.

The chain carries TRBV19 and TRBJ1-1; TRBD1 is a possible D gene (5 bases). The V end was cut by 2 bases, the J end by 4 bases, with 20 bases between. Germline assignment: CDR1 LNHDA and CDR2 SQIVND (reference sequence). There are 17 residues in the CDR3. The CDR3: CASSIWGETDSGTEAFF. The CDR3 nucleotides read TGTGCCAGTAGTATATGGGGGGAGACGGACTCGGGCACTGAAGCTTTCTTT.

J is TRBJ2-5 and V is TRBV6-1; 9 nucleotides agree with TRBD2. CDR1 and CDR2 (germline): MNHNS, SASEGT. V gave up 7 bases and J gave up 7 bases; unmatched junction bases: 13. This CDR3 contains 15 residues. The CDR3 reads CASIEEAGGRLTQYF. CDR3 coding DNA: TGTGCCAGCATCGAGGAAGCGGGGGGCCGGTTGACCCAGTACTTC.

On this clonotype: Its ends do not fully match the called genes, so a read error is possible. This chain links TRBV7-7 with TRBJ2-1; possibly TRBD1 or TRBD2 for D (5 bases each). Germline CDR1 SSHAT, CDR2 FNYEAQ (reference sequence). This CDR3 spans 14 amino acids. The CDR3 is CASSSSGTSNEQFF. CDR3 in DNA: TGTGCTAGCAGCTCTTCCGGGACCAGCAATGAGCAGTTCTTC. Filled out from reference TRBV7-7 and TRBJ2-1, the complete variable domain reads GAGVSQSPRYKVTKRGQDVTLRCDPISSHATLYWYQQALGQGPEFLTYFNYEAQPDKSGLPSDRFSAERPEGSISTLTIQRTEQRDSAMYRCASSSSGTSNEQFFGPGTRLTVL.

V gene TRBV12-3 or TRBV12-4 combines with J gene TRBJ2-5; the D gene could be TRBD1 or TRBD2 (6 bases each). This CDR3 has 14 residues. Trimming cost V 4 bases and J 5 bases, with 14 bases left between them. CDR3 sequence: CASSYLEGGETQYF. The CDR3 DNA is TGTGCCAGCAGTTACCTAGAGGGGGGCGAGACCCAGTACTTC.

Many counts were recorded for this clonotype. The CDR3 nucleotides read TGCGCCAGCAGCTTGCACGGGGGAGGGAACACTGAAGCTTTCTTT. Translation gives CASSLHGGGNTEAFF. J is TRBJ1-1 and V is TRBV5-1, with D maybe TRBD1 (5 bases). The CDR3 sequence is 15 residues long. The V gene's germline CDR1 is SGHRS and CDR2 YFSETQ. With 1 base removed from V and 1 base from J, the gap between germline ends came to 11 bases.

This clonotype was detected a few times. The rearrangement joins TRBV7-2 to TRBJ1-5; no clear D gene. This CDR3 has 14 residues. Germline lookup yields CDR1 SGHTA and CDR2 FQGNSA. V lost 7 bases and J lost 1, with 11 bases in between. CDR3 in DNA: TGTGCCAGCACGGAGCAGACCAGCAATCAGCCCCAGCATTTT. It specifies CASTEQTSNQPQHF. Full variable domain (rest looked up from reference TRBV7-2 and TRBJ1-5): GAGVSQSPSNKVTEKGKDVELRCDPISGHTALYWYRQSLGQGLEFLIYFQGNSAPDKSGLPSDRFSAERTGGSVSTLTIQRTQQEDSAVYLCASTEQTSNQPQHFGDGTRLSIL.

This clonotype is a singleton in its sample. Because the CDR3 is missing its conserved closing phenylalanine or tryptophan, this is likely a read error. The rearrangement uses TRBV7-8 and TRBJ1-2, with unresolved D. This CDR3 is 16 amino acids long. Trimming took off 5 bases at V and 1 base at J, with 17 bases between the two ends. Germline CDR1 SGHVS, CDR2 FQNEAQ. CDR3 sequence reads: CASSPPPEGLNYGYTS. As DNA, the CDR3 is TGTGCCAGCAGCCCCCCCCCCGAGGGCCTTAACTATGGCTACACCTCC.

The chain combines TRBV6-1 with TRBJ1-2, with D maybe TRBD1 (6 bases). Germline CDR1 and CDR2: MNHNS and SASEGT. This CDR3 has 15 amino acids. The V gene lost 8 bases and the J gene lost 4 bases, with 20 bases spanning the gap. In DNA form, the CDR3 reads TGTGCCAGCTCGATAGGGTTAACAGGGAGCTATGGCTACACCTTC. Protein: CASSIGLTGSYGYTF.

This clonotype was seen repeatedly, ten times or more. The gene calls are TRBV28 and TRBJ2-5, with 7 bases aligning to TRBD2. Trimming cost V 8 bases and J 4 bases; bases outside gene matches: 10. CDR1 and CDR2 from the germline V gene are MDHEN and SYDVKM. CDR3 length equals 14 residues. The CDR3: CASPKREGGETQYF. CDR3 nucleotide sequence: TGTGCCAGCCCAAAGCGGGAAGGCGGAGAGACCCAGTACTTC. The whole variable domain, remainder taken from reference TRBV28 and TRBJ2-5, is DVKVTQSSRYLVKRTGEKVFLECVQDMDHENMFWYRQDPGLGLRLIYFSYDVKMKEKGDIPEGYSVSREKKERFSLILESASTNQTSMYLCASPKREGGETQYFGPGTRLLVL.

This clonotype came up many times. The chain joins TRBV11-1 to TRBJ2-1; the D call may be TRBD1 or TRBD2 (5 bases each). Germline V lookup: CDR1 SGHAT, CDR2 FQDESV (reference sequence). The CDR3 sequence is 15 residues long. V was shortened by 5 bases and J by 8 bases, with 19 bases between the two germline ends. DNA for the CDR3: TGTGCCAGCAGCCCTTCGGGACGCCTGATCGATGAGCAGTTCTTC. Translating gives CASSPSGRLIDEQFF. The full variable domain, in which reference TRBV11-1 and TRBJ2-1 provide the parts outside the CDR3, is EAEVAQSPRYKITEKSQAVAFWCDPISGHATLYWYRQILGQGPELLVQFQDESVVDDSQLPKDRFSAERLKGVDSTLKIQPAELGDSAMYLCASSPSGRLIDEQFFGPGTRLTVL.

This clonotype turned up a few times. This sequence joins TRBV7-2 and TRBJ1-5, with a tentative D call TRBD1 (6 bases). Trimming shortened V by 5 bases and J by 10 bases, and 21 bases separated the two germline ends. Germline lookup yields CDR1 SGHTA and CDR2 FQGNSA. This CDR3 region has 15 residues. The CDR3 reads CASSPQRGGLTPQHF. The CDR3, as DNA: TGTGCCAGCAGCCCACAGAGAGGGGGTCTCACCCCCCAGCATTTT. Full variable domain (outside the CDR3, taken from reference TRBV7-2 and TRBJ1-5): GAGVSQSPSNKVTEKGKDVELRCDPISGHTALYWYRQSLGQGLEFLIYFQGNSAPDKSGLPSDRFSAERTGGSVSTLTIQRTQQEDSAVYLCASSPQRGGLTPQHFGDGTRLSIL.

This clonotype was observed at least ten times. This chain links TRBV7-9 with TRBJ2-5, with D possibly being TRBD2 (6 bases). The germline CDR1 and CDR2 sequences are SEHNR and FQNEAQ (reference sequence). Deletions cut 3 bases from V and 4 bases from J, with 18 bases between. This CDR3 is 16 amino acids long. The CDR3 spells CASSFLIPNGGETQYF. The CDR3 DNA reads as TGTGCCAGCAGCTTCCTCATACCTAACGGGGGAGAGACCCAGTACTTC.

The chain is built from TRBV13 and TRBJ2-2; 12 nucleotides line up with TRBD2. Losses at the gene ends were 5 bases for V and 4 bases for J; bases not matched to a gene: 5. The CDR3 length is 16 residues. Germline values: CDR1 PRHDT, CDR2 FYEKMQ (reference sequence). For the CDR3, the DNA is TGTGCCAGCAGCCTGGGACTAGCGGGTATCACCGGGGAGCTGTTTTTT. Translation gives CASSLGLAGITGELFF.

This clonotype was counted only a few times. V usage is TRBV3-1 and J usage is TRBJ2-7; TRBD2 aligns across 7 bases. V gave up 2 bases and J gave up 0 bases; unmatched junction bases: 10. The CDR3 extends over 17 amino acids. The germline CDR1 and CDR2 sequences are LGHDT and YNNKEL (reference sequence). CDR3 nucleotide sequence: TGTGCCAGCAGCCAATTCCCTACTAGCGAATACTCCTACGAGCAGTACTTC. This sequence encodes CASSQFPTSEYSYEQYF.

This clonotype was detected only a few times. V usage is TRBV13 and J usage is TRBJ2-2; D tentatively reads TRBD1 or TRBD2 (5 bases each). This CDR3 is built from 17 residues. V lost 4 bases and J 5 bases, leaving 20 bases between the germline ends. The V gene's germline CDR1 is PRHDT and CDR2 FYEKMQ (reference sequence). The CDR3 region is CASSSFADGGTTGELFF. The CDR3 DNA follows: TGTGCCAGCAGCTCCTTCGCAGATGGGGGTACAACCGGGGAGCTGTTTTTT. The full variable domain, rest sourced from reference TRBV13 and TRBJ2-2, is AAGVIQSPRHLIKEKRETATLKCYPIPRHDTVYWYQQGPGQDPQFLISFYEKMQSDKGSIPDRFSAQQFSDYHSELNMSSLELGDSALYFCASSSFADGGTTGELFFGEGSRLTVL.

This clonotype was seen a handful of times. The J gene is TRBJ1-5, the V gene TRBV7-8, with 9 nucleotides matching TRBD1. Per germline, CDR1 SGHVS and CDR2 FQNEAQ. V lost 6 bases and J lost 12; bases outside the gene matches: 6. This CDR3 spans 12 amino acids. CDR3 DNA sequence: TGTGCCAGCAGTTCCGGGACAGGGCTCCAGCATTTT. This codes for CASSSGTGLQHF.

In its sample, this clonotype was seen many times. DNA of the CDR3: TGTGCCAGCTCACCACTCGGCCGGGACAGGGGGCAGGGTGAAGCTTTCTTT. Translated: CASSPLGRDRGQGEAFF. V is TRBV18 and J is TRBJ1-1; TRBD1 aligns across 12 bases. This CDR3 is built from 17 residues. Per the germline V gene, CDR1 is KGHSH and CDR2 is LQKENI. V was pared by 1 base and J by 7 bases, with 10 bases of the junction left unmatched.